The rows below give T cell receptor beta chains drawn from one sample of a study of control samples from healthy donors and cancer patients. Sequenced by immunoSEQ multiplex PCR; TCRdb stores in-frame clones only, minus some. Among around 100,000 clones listed, approximately 84% were seen once. The source material was blood. Receptors originate from a woman in her forties or fifties in good health. CDR3s include the opening cysteine and the closing phenylalanine or tryptophan. Fields, in order: clone size, J gene, D gene, V gene, CDR3 DNA, CDR3 protein. D genes are given only for firm matches. Not all rows give a size; the values are once, few, many and, for expanded clones, a class.

NA TRBJ2-2 NA TRBV2 TGTGCCAGCGATTGGAGCAAGACTAAGAACACCGGGGAGCTGTTTTTT CASDWSKTKNTGELFF
NA TRBJ2-5 NA TRBV4-2 TGTGCCAGCAGCCGTCCGACGGGGGCGGGAGAGACCCAGTACTTC CASSRPTGAGETQYF
few TRBJ2-1 TRBD2 TRBV3-1/TRBV3-2 TGTGCCAGCAGCGGTACCTTAAGCGGGGGGGCCTATGAGCAGTTCTTC CASSGTLSGGAYEQFF
NA TRBJ2-7 NA TRBV5-1 TGCGCCAGCAGCACTGGGCAGGGTCCCTACGAGCAGTACTTC CASSTGQGPYEQYF
once TRBJ2-2 NA TRBV4-3 TGCGCCAGCAGCGGGAGAGGGGGCACCGGGGAGCTGTTTTTT CASSGRGGTGELFF
NA TRBJ2-7 TRBD1 TRBV15 TGTGCCACCAGCAGGCCCGGGACAGTAACCTACGAGCAGTACTTC CATSRPGTVTYEQYF
NA TRBJ1-2 TRBD1 TRBV7-3 TGTGCCAGCAGCTCAAAGGAGAACAGGGGGATAGTAGGCGGCTACACCTTC CASSSKENRGIVGGYTF
NA TRBJ1-2 NA TRBV5-1 TGCGCCAGCAGCAGCGGGAGGATCTATGGCTACACCTTC CASSSGRIYGYTF
NA TRBJ2-2 NA TRBV5-1 TGCGCCAGCAGCTTGCAGGGTAGTCGCGCCGGGGAGCTGTTTTTT CASSLQGSRAGELFF
NA TRBJ1-6 NA TRBV27 TGTGCCAGCAGTTTATCGAAGTCCTGGCCCCTCCACTTT CASSLSKSWPLHF
NA TRBJ2-5 NA TRBV4-1 TGCGCCAGCAGCCAAGATCTGGCCGAGACCCAGTACTTC CASSQDLAETQYF
NA TRBJ2-6 NA TRBV7-3 TGTGCCAGCAGCAAACTCAGAGGGGCTGGGGCCAACGTCCTGACTTTC CASSKLRGAGANVLTF
NA TRBJ1-1 NA TRBV4-1 TGCGCCAGCAGCCAGGAAGGGGTAAACACTGAAGCTTTCTTT CASSQEGVNTEAFF
NA TRBJ1-4 NA TRBV6-5 TGTGCCAGCAGTTACAATAATCGTAATGAAAAACTGTTTTTT CASSYNNRNEKLFF
NA TRBJ2-1 TRBD2 TRBV7-9 TGTGCCAGCAGCTTGCCAATAGCGGGAGGGCCTTCTAACAATGAGCAGTTCTTC CASSLPIAGGPSNNEQFF
NA TRBJ1-5 NA TRBV28 TGTGCCAGCAGTGCCCCATTTGGGGCGGGGTCGCCCCAGCATTTT CASSAPFGAGSPQHF